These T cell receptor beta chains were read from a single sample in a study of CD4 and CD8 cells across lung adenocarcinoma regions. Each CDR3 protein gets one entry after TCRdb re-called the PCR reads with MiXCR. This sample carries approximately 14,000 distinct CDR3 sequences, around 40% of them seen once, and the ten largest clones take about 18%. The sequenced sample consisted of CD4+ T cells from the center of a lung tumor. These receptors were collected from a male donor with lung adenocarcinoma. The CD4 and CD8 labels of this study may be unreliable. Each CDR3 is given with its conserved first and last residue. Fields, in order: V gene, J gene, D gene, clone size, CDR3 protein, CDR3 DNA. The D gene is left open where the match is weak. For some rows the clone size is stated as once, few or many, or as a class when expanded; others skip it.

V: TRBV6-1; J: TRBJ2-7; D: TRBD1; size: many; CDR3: CASKSGTGAYEQYF; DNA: TGTGCCAGCAAATCCGGGACAGGGGCGTACGAGCAGTACTTC
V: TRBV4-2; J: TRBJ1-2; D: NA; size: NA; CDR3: CASSQEGRENYGYTF; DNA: TGTGCCAGCAGCCAAGAGGGTAGGGAGAACTATGGCTACACCTTC
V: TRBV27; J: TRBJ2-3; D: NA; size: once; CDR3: CASSPGLGGRGTDTQYF; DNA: TGTGCCAGCAGTCCGGGCCTCGGGGGCCGTGGGACAGATACGCAGTATTTC
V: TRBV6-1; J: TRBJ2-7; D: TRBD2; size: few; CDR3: CASRETPSGGAYEQYF; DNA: TGTGCCAGCAGAGAAACTCCTAGCGGGGGGGCCTACGAGCAGTACTTC
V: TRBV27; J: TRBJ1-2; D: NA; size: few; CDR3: CASRKTGNYGYTF; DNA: TGTGCCAGCAGGAAAACAGGGAACTATGGCTACACCTTC
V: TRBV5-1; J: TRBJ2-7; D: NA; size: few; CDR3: CASSLVAQKTYEQYF; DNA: TGCGCCAGCAGCTTGGTGGCTCAAAAAACCTACGAGCAGTACTTC
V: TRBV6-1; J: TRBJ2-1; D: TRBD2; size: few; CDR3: CASRLAASSYEQFF; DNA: TGTGCCAGCAGACTAGCGGCTAGCTCCTACGAGCAGTTCTTC
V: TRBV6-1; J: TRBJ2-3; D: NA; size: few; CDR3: CARGLQAVSTGAQYF; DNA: TGTGCCCGGGGACTCCAGGCTGTGAGCACCGGGGCGCAGTATTTT
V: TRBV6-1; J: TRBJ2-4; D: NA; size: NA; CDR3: CASSDLGISAKNMQYF; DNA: TGTGCCAGCAGTGACTTGGGGATTAGTGCCAAAAACATGCAGTACTTC
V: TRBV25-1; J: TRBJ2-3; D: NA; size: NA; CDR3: CATGLTGKDTQYF; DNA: TGTGCCACGGGGCTGACAGGCAAAGATACGCAGTACTTT
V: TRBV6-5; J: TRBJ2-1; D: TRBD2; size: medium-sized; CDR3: CASSYSRVAGEVGEQFF; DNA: TGTGCCAGCAGTTACTCTCGGGTAGCGGGAGAAGTCGGTGAGCAGTTCTTC
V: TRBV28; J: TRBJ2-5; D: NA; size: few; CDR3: CASSRETQYF; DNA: TGTGCCAGCAGTCGAGAGACCCAGTACTTC
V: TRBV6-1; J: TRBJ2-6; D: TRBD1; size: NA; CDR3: CASSAGTGGSGANVLTF; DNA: TGTGCCAGCAGTGCCGGGACAGGGGGTTCTGGGGCCAACGTCCTGACTTTC
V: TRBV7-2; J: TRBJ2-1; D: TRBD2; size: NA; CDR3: CASSIAGADTQFF; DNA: TGTGCCAGCAGTATAGCGGGAGCGGATACGCAGTTCTTC
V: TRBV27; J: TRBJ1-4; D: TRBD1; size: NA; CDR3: CASSSRTGGIGNEKLFF; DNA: TGTGCCAGCAGTTCCCGGACAGGGGGCATTGGTAATGAAAAACTGTTTTTT
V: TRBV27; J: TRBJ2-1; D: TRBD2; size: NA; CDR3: CASSIPGLGFNEQFF; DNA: TGTGCCAGCAGTATACCGGGACTAGGTTTCAATGAGCAGTTCTTC
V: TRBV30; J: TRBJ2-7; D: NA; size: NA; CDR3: CAWSSSSYEQYF; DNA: TGTGCCTGGAGCTCCAGTTCTTACGAGCAGTACTTC
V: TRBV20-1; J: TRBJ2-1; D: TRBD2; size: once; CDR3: CSAAWERGIYNEQFF; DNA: TGCAGTGCCGCGTGGGAGCGGGGTATCTACAATGAGCAGTTCTTC
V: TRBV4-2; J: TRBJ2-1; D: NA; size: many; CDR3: CASSQDLEGRGRRTYNEQFF; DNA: TGTGCCAGCAGCCAAGATCTAGAAGGGAGGGGGAGACGCACCTACAATGAGCAGTTCTTC
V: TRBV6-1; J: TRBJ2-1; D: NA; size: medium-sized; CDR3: CASSRTTGVHEQFF; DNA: TGTGCCAGCAGCAGAACTACCGGAGTCCATGAGCAGTTCTTC
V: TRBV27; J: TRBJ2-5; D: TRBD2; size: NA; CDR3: CARGTGGRDTETQYF; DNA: TGTGCCAGGGGGACGGGGGGTCGAGACACAGAGACGCAGTATTTC
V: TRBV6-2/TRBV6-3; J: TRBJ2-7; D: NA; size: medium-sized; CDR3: CASSYSFGVRLEQYF; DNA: TGTGCCAGCAGTTACTCCTTCGGGGTAAGGCTCGAGCAGTACTTC
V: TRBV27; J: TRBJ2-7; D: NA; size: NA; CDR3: CASSPIGASTGAQYF; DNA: TGTGCCAGCAGTCCAATCGGGGCTAGCACAGGTGCGCAGTACTTC
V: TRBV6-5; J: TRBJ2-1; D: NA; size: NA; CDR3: CASRYRGESSYEQFF; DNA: TGTGCCAGCAGATATAGAGGGGAGAGCTCCTACGAGCAGTTCTTC
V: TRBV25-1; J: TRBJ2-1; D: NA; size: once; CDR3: CASSEGEAGNEQFF; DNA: TGTGCCAGCAGTGAAGGCGAGGCGGGAAATGAGCAGTTCTTC
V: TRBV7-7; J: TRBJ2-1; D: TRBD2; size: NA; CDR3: CASRPIGGRFDEQFF; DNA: TGTGCTAGCAGGCCTATTGGCGGGAGGTTCGATGAGCAGTTCTTC
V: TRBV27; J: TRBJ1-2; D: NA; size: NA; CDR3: CASSLMGGEYGYTF; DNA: TGTGCCAGCAGTTTGATGGGAGGGGAATATGGCTACACCTTC
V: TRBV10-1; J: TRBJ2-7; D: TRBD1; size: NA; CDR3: CASSRDSRYEQYF; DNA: TGCGCCAGCAGTCGGGACAGCCGCTACGAGCAGTACTTC
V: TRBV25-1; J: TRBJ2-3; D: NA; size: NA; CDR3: CASSVAEGGEDPETQYF; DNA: TGTGCCAGCAGTGTGGCGGAGGGGGGGGAAGACCCAGAGACGCAGTATTTT
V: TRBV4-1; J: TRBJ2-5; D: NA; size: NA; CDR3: CASSPQIGTLRNF; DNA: TGCGCCAGCAGCCCTCAGATAGGGACACTCAGGAACTTC
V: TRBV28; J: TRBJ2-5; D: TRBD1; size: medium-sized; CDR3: CASSHTWDSQETQYF; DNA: TGTGCCAGCAGCCATACATGGGACAGTCAAGAGACCCAGTACTTC
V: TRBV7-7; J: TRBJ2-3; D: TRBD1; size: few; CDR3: CASSLGQGHTDTQYF; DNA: TGTGCTAGCAGCTTAGGACAGGGGCACACAGATACGCAGTATTTT
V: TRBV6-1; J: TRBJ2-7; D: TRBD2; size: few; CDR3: CASRLTGTIPEYEQYF; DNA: TGTGCCAGCAGATTGACCGGGACTATTCCTGAGTACGAGCAGTACTTC
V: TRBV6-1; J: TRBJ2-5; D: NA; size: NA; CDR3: CASGGLGGGHPETQYF; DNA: TGTGCCAGCGGGGGGCTAGGGGGAGGTCACCCAGAGACCCAGTACTTT
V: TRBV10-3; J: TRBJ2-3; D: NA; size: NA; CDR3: CALGLQAVSTEAQFF; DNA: TGTGCCCTGGGCCTCCAGGCTGTGAGTACAGAGGCGCAGTTTTTT
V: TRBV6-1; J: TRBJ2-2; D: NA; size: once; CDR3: CARGLQAGSPGTLFF; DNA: TGTGCCAGGGGACTCCAGGCTGGGAGCCCAGGGACGCTGTTTTTT
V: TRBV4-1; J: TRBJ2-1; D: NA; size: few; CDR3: CASSPGVQANEQFF; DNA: TGCGCCAGCAGCCCAGGTGTACAGGCTAATGAGCAGTTCTTC
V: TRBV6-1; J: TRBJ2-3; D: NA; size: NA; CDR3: CARGVRGNTQYF; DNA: TGTGCCAGGGGCGTGAGAGGGAATACGCAGTATTTT
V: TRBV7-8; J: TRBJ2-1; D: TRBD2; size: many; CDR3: CASSLPSTSGAYNEQFF; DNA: TGTGCCAGCAGCTTGCCCTCGACTAGCGGCGCTTACAATGAGCAGTTCTTC
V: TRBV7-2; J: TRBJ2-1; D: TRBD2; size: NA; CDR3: CASSFPLSGAEEQFF; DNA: TGTGCCAGCAGCTTCCCTCTTAGCGGGGCCGAGGAGCAGTTCTTC
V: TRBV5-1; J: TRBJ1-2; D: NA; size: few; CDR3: CASSHEASRHGYTF; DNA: TGCGCCAGCAGCCATGAGGCATCTAGGCATGGCTACACCTTC